These T cell receptor beta chains were read from a single sample in a study of blood T cell repertoires in COVID-19. Generated by immunoSEQ multiplex PCR, the TCRdb table keeps only in-frame clones and is missing some. The table has roughly 100,000 clones, roughly 90% seen once. Sequenced input: peripheral blood. These receptors all stem from a woman aged 60 to 75 with acute or convalescent COVID-19. Each CDR3 is given with its conserved first and last residue. A D gene is named only where the DNA matches it firmly. Clone size appears in some rows only: once, few, many, or a class for an expanded clone.

v_gene: TRBV19; abundance: .; j_gene: TRBJ2-1; d_gene: TRBD2; CDR3nt: TGTGCCAGTAGCGGGAGGGCCAATAGCGATGAGCAGTTCTTC; CDR3aa: CASSGRANSDEQFF
v_gene: TRBV25-1; abundance: .; j_gene: TRBJ2-1; d_gene: TRBD2; CDR3nt: TGTGCCAGCAGTGACGCCAGGACTAGCGGGAGGGGCAATGAGCAGTTCTTC; CDR3aa: CASSDARTSGRGNEQFF
v_gene: TRBV28; abundance: .; j_gene: TRBJ1-5; d_gene: TRBD1; CDR3nt: TGTGCCAGCAGTTTATCGACAGGGCCCCATCAGCCCCAGCATTTT; CDR3aa: CASSLSTGPHQPQHF
v_gene: TRBV3-1/TRBV3-2; abundance: .; j_gene: TRBJ1-1; d_gene: .; CDR3nt: TGTGCCAGCTTTCAGGGAGGGAACACTGAAGCTTTCTTT; CDR3aa: CASFQGGNTEAFF
v_gene: TRBV6-2/TRBV6-3; abundance: .; j_gene: TRBJ1-1; d_gene: TRBD1; CDR3nt: TGTGCCAGCAGTTCCCCATTCAAGGGGGCAGAAGCTTTCTTT; CDR3aa: CASSSPFKGAEAFF
v_gene: TRBV30; abundance: .; j_gene: TRBJ1-2; d_gene: .; CDR3nt: TGTGCCTTGTCTGCGGGGGGCGCTCGGAATGGCTACACCTTC; CDR3aa: CALSAGGARNGYTF
v_gene: TRBV28; abundance: .; j_gene: TRBJ1-4; d_gene: .; CDR3nt: TGTGCCAGCAGTTTTAAGGGGAGGAGGGAAAAACTGTTTTTT; CDR3aa: CASSFKGRREKLFF
v_gene: TRBV2; abundance: .; j_gene: TRBJ1-5; d_gene: .; CDR3nt: TGTGCCAGCAGTGACCTGGTTGACAGGCAACGACAGCCCCAGCATTTT; CDR3aa: CASSDLVDRQRQPQHF
v_gene: TRBV6-5; abundance: .; j_gene: TRBJ1-3; d_gene: TRBD1; CDR3nt: TGTGCCAGCAGACAGGGGGGGACCGGAAACACCATATATTTT; CDR3aa: CASRQGGTGNTIYF
v_gene: TRBV9; abundance: .; j_gene: TRBJ2-5; d_gene: .; CDR3nt: TGTGCCAGCAGCGTCTCCGGGTTCCAAGAGACCCAGTACTTC; CDR3aa: CASSVSGFQETQYF
v_gene: TRBV6-5; abundance: .; j_gene: TRBJ1-5; d_gene: TRBD1; CDR3nt: TGTGCCAGCAGTTTTCCGGGACAGGTCAACAATCAGCCCCAGCATTTT; CDR3aa: CASSFPGQVNNQPQHF
v_gene: TRBV27; abundance: .; j_gene: TRBJ2-1; d_gene: TRBD2; CDR3nt: TGTGCCAGCAGATTCCGAACAATAGCGGGAGAAGGGAATGAGCAGTTCTTC; CDR3aa: CASRFRTIAGEGNEQFF
v_gene: TRBV11-2; abundance: .; j_gene: TRBJ2-5; d_gene: TRBD2; CDR3nt: TGTGCCAGCAGCAACCTTCGGGGACTAGCGGAAGAGACCCAGTACTTC; CDR3aa: CASSNLRGLAEETQYF
v_gene: TRBV2; abundance: .; j_gene: TRBJ1-1; d_gene: .; CDR3nt: TGTGCCAGCAGGGCTAGTACGAACACTGAAGCTTTCTTT; CDR3aa: CASRASTNTEAFF
v_gene: TRBV28; abundance: few; j_gene: TRBJ1-5; d_gene: .; CDR3nt: TGTGCCAGCAGTCGAGGTGGGAATCAGCCCCAGCATTTT; CDR3aa: CASSRGGNQPQHF
v_gene: TRBV18; abundance: .; j_gene: TRBJ2-1; d_gene: .; CDR3nt: TGTGCCAGCTCACCGAGTTCGAGTCACAATGAGCAGTTCTTC; CDR3aa: CASSPSSSHNEQFF
v_gene: TRBV5-1; abundance: .; j_gene: TRBJ1-2; d_gene: .; CDR3nt: TGCGCCAGCAGCCCCTCCTTAGGTTGGGACAAATCCCCGGCTGGCTACACCTTC; CDR3aa: CASSPSLGWDKSPAGYTF
v_gene: TRBV19; abundance: .; j_gene: TRBJ1-6; d_gene: TRBD1; CDR3nt: TGTGCCAGTAGTCTGCACGACAGGGGTGGATCACCCCTCCACTTT; CDR3aa: CASSLHDRGGSPLHF
v_gene: TRBV6-5; abundance: .; j_gene: TRBJ2-2; d_gene: .; CDR3nt: TGTGCCAGCAGTCCCCCCGACAGAAACACCGGGGAGCTGTTTTTT; CDR3aa: CASSPPDRNTGELFF
v_gene: TRBV3-1/TRBV3-2; abundance: .; j_gene: TRBJ1-5; d_gene: .; CDR3nt: TGTGCCAGCAGCCAAACAGGGTTGGGGGTTCAGCCCCAGCATTTT; CDR3aa: CASSQTGLGVQPQHF
v_gene: TRBV27; abundance: .; j_gene: TRBJ1-1; d_gene: .; CDR3nt: TGTGCCAGCAGTCGTGGCCTGTGGGCCCCGAACACTGAAGCTTTCTTT; CDR3aa: CASSRGLWAPNTEAFF
v_gene: TRBV19; abundance: .; j_gene: TRBJ1-3; d_gene: .; CDR3nt: TGTGCCACCAAGTTTGAGGGGGTTGGAAACACCATATATTTT; CDR3aa: CATKFEGVGNTIYF
v_gene: TRBV27; abundance: .; j_gene: TRBJ2-3; d_gene: TRBD2; CDR3nt: TGTGCCAGCAGTCCCCGGGGAGGGGGCACAGATACGCAGTATTTT; CDR3aa: CASSPRGGGTDTQYF
v_gene: TRBV19; abundance: .; j_gene: TRBJ2-3; d_gene: TRBD2; CDR3nt: TGTGCCAGTAGTAAGGGACTAGCGGGAACAGATACGCAGTATTTT; CDR3aa: CASSKGLAGTDTQYF
v_gene: TRBV6-5; abundance: .; j_gene: TRBJ1-1; d_gene: .; CDR3nt: TGTGCCAGCAGTTACTCGCCGACAGATATGAACACTGAAGCTTTCTTT; CDR3aa: CASSYSPTDMNTEAFF
v_gene: TRBV7-2; abundance: .; j_gene: TRBJ2-1; d_gene: TRBD2; CDR3nt: TGTGCCAGCAGCTTAGTCGGGGCGGGAGGGGGTAATGAGCAGTTCTTC; CDR3aa: CASSLVGAGGGNEQFF
v_gene: TRBV2; abundance: few; j_gene: TRBJ2-7; d_gene: .; CDR3nt: TGTGCCAGCAGTGAAAACCCGGCGGGGGAGCAGTACTTC; CDR3aa: CASSENPAGEQYF
v_gene: TRBV10-1; abundance: .; j_gene: TRBJ1-6; d_gene: TRBD1; CDR3nt: TGCGCCAGCAAGGCAGGGGGCGATTCACCCCTCCACTTT; CDR3aa: CASKAGGDSPLHF
v_gene: TRBV6-1; abundance: .; j_gene: TRBJ1-3; d_gene: .; CDR3nt: TGTGCCAGCAGTGAACAGGTCCTCTCTGGAAACACCATATATTTT; CDR3aa: CASSEQVLSGNTIYF
v_gene: TRBV3-1/TRBV3-2; abundance: few; j_gene: TRBJ2-2; d_gene: TRBD2; CDR3nt: TGTGCCAGCACCCTACTAGCGGACACCGGGGAGCTGTTTTTT; CDR3aa: CASTLLADTGELFF
v_gene: TRBV12-3/TRBV12-4; abundance: .; j_gene: TRBJ2-1; d_gene: .; CDR3nt: TGTGCCAGCAGTTTGAAGCATGAGCAGTTCTTC; CDR3aa: CASSLKHEQFF
v_gene: TRBV7-3; abundance: .; j_gene: TRBJ1-1; d_gene: .; CDR3nt: TGTGCCAGCAGCCCGTCCCGGGACACGAACACTGAAGCTTTCTTT; CDR3aa: CASSPSRDTNTEAFF
v_gene: TRBV18; abundance: .; j_gene: TRBJ1-2; d_gene: TRBD1; CDR3nt: TGTGCCAGCTCCCGGGACAGGGAAGGTGGCTACACCTTC; CDR3aa: CASSRDREGGYTF
v_gene: TRBV19; abundance: .; j_gene: TRBJ1-3; d_gene: TRBD1; CDR3nt: TGTGCCAGTAGTATAAAGGGACAGGGGATCCGTGGAAACACCATATATTTT; CDR3aa: CASSIKGQGIRGNTIYF
v_gene: TRBV6-1; abundance: .; j_gene: TRBJ1-2; d_gene: TRBD1; CDR3nt: TGTGCCAGCAGTGAATTCGTGACAGGGGCGATCCAAAACTATGGCTACACCTTC; CDR3aa: CASSEFVTGAIQNYGYTF
v_gene: TRBV7-9; abundance: few; j_gene: TRBJ2-2; d_gene: .; CDR3nt: TGTGCCAGCAGCTTCGACAGAAACACCGGGGAGCTGTTTTTT; CDR3aa: CASSFDRNTGELFF
v_gene: TRBV20-1; abundance: few; j_gene: TRBJ2-1; d_gene: .; CDR3nt: TGCAGTGCTAGTCAGGGGCAGGGTGAGCAGTTCTTC; CDR3aa: CSASQGQGEQFF
v_gene: TRBV3-1/TRBV3-2; abundance: few; j_gene: TRBJ2-7; d_gene: TRBD2; CDR3nt: TGTGCCAGCAGCCCGGGACTAGCGGGGCTTGTGATCAATTACGAGCAGTACTTC; CDR3aa: CASSPGLAGLVINYEQYF
v_gene: TRBV25-1; abundance: .; j_gene: TRBJ1-1; d_gene: .; CDR3nt: TGTGCCAGCAGTGGATACCGGGGTGGGATGAACACTGAAGCTTTCTTT; CDR3aa: CASSGYRGGMNTEAFF
v_gene: TRBV2; abundance: .; j_gene: TRBJ2-1; d_gene: TRBD1; CDR3nt: TGTGCCAGCAGCCGGGACAGGGCTTACAATGAGCAGTTCTTC; CDR3aa: CASSRDRAYNEQFF
v_gene: TRBV7-6; abundance: .; j_gene: TRBJ2-1; d_gene: .; CDR3nt: TGTGCCAGCAGCCTCCGACAGGTGCCCCTCAATGAGCAGTTCTTC; CDR3aa: CASSLRQVPLNEQFF
v_gene: TRBV28; abundance: .; j_gene: TRBJ2-2; d_gene: TRBD1; CDR3nt: TGTGCCAGCAGTTTGGGACAGGTCGGCACCGGGGAGCTGTTTTTT; CDR3aa: CASSLGQVGTGELFF
v_gene: TRBV5-1; abundance: .; j_gene: TRBJ1-2; d_gene: TRBD1; CDR3nt: TGCGCCAGCAGTCCGGGACAGGGGGACTATGGCTACACCTTC; CDR3aa: CASSPGQGDYGYTF
v_gene: TRBV30; abundance: .; j_gene: TRBJ1-6; d_gene: .; CDR3nt: TGTGCCTGGAGTGTACCGATCAGACCCAGGGGTTCACCCCTCCACTTT; CDR3aa: CAWSVPIRPRGSPLHF
v_gene: TRBV3-1/TRBV3-2; abundance: .; j_gene: TRBJ2-3; d_gene: .; CDR3nt: TGTGCCAGCAGCGCCGGTAGGCAGTATTTT; CDR3aa: CASSAGRQYF
v_gene: TRBV19; abundance: .; j_gene: TRBJ2-1; d_gene: TRBD2; CDR3nt: TGTGCCAGTACGGGACGACCGGGACTAGTAAGTTTGGGACTCTACAATGAGCAGTTCTTC; CDR3aa: CASTGRPGLVSLGLYNEQFF
v_gene: TRBV19; abundance: .; j_gene: TRBJ1-2; d_gene: .; CDR3nt: TGTGCCAGTAGGAGAGGCCCCGAAGGCTACACCTTC; CDR3aa: CASRRGPEGYTF
v_gene: TRBV27; abundance: .; j_gene: TRBJ2-5; d_gene: .; CDR3nt: TGTGCCACCCGGGGTGGAGGGGCGGGACAGGAGACCCAGTACTTC; CDR3aa: CATRGGGAGQETQYF
v_gene: TRBV4-1; abundance: .; j_gene: TRBJ1-6; d_gene: TRBD1; CDR3nt: TGCGCCAGCAGCCAAGATCTGACAGGGGGTTCACCCCTCCACTTT; CDR3aa: CASSQDLTGGSPLHF
v_gene: TRBV5-4; abundance: .; j_gene: TRBJ2-1; d_gene: .; CDR3nt: TGTGCCAGCAGCTTAGGGAGCCCCTCCTACAATGAGCAGTTCTTC; CDR3aa: CASSLGSPSYNEQFF
v_gene: TRBV10-3; abundance: .; j_gene: TRBJ1-1; d_gene: .; CDR3nt: TGTGCCATCAGTGGTACCGACAGGCCTGAAGCTTTCTTT; CDR3aa: CAISGTDRPEAFF
v_gene: TRBV4-1; abundance: .; j_gene: TRBJ2-5; d_gene: .; CDR3nt: TGCGCCAGCAGCCAAGAGGTAGTCTCGGGGTTTTCCCAGTACTTC; CDR3aa: CASSQEVVSGFSQYF